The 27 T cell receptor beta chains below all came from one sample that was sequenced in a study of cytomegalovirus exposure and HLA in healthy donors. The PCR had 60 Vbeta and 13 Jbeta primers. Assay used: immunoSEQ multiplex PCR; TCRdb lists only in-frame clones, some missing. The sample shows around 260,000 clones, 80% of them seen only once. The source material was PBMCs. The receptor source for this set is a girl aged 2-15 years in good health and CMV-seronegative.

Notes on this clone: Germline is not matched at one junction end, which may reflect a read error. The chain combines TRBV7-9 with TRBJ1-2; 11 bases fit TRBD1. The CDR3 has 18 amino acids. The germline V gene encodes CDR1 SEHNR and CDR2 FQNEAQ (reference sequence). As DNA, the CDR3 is TGTTCCAGCAGCTTCTCTTACGGGACAGGGGGTGAATTCTATGGCTACACCTTC. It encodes CSSSFSYGTGGEFYGYTF.

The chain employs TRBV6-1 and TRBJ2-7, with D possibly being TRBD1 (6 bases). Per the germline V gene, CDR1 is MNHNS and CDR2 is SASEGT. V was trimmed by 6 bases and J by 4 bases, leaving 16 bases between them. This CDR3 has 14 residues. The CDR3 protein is CASSRQDMAYEQYF. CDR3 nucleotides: TGTGCCAGCAGCCGACAGGACATGGCTTACGAGCAGTACTTC.

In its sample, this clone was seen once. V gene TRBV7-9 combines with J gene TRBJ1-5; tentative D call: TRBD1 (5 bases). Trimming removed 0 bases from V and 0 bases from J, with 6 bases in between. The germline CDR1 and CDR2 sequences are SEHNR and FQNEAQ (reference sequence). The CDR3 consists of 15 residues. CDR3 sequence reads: CASSLADSSNQPQHF. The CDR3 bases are TGTGCCAGCAGCTTAGCCGACAGTAGCAATCAGCCCCAGCATTTT. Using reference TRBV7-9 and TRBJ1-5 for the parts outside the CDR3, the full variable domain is DTGVSQNPRHKITKRGQNVTFRCDPISEHNRLYWYRQTLGQGPEFLTYFQNEAQLEKSRLLSDRFSAERPKGSFSTLEIQRTEQGDSAMYLCASSLADSSNQPQHFGDGTRLSIL.

CDR3 DNA: TGTGCCAGCAGTGAATTTGGGCCAAACACAGATACGCAGTATTTT. It translates to CASSEFGPNTDTQYF. The genes are TRBV25-1 and TRBJ2-3; D ambiguous. V was trimmed by 1 base and J by 2 bases, leaving 10 bases between them. The CDR3 is 15 amino acids. Germline values: CDR1 MGHDK, CDR2 SYGVNS.

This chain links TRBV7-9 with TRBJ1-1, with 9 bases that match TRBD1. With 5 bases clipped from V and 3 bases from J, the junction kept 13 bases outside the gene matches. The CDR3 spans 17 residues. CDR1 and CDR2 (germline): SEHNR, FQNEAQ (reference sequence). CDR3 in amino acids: CASSTSRDRARYTEAFF. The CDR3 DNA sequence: TGTGCCAGCAGCACAAGCCGGGACAGGGCGCGCTACACTGAAGCTTTCTTT. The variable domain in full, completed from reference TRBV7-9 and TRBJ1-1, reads DTGVSQNPRHKITKRGQNVTFRCDPISEHNRLYWYRQTLGQGPEFLTYFQNEAQLEKSRLLSDRFSAERPKGSFSTLEIQRTEQGDSAMYLCASSTSRDRARYTEAFFGQGTRLTVV.

In nucleotides, the CDR3 is TGCAGCGTTGAAATTCGTTTGGGGAACAGGGGCATCGGGTTCTTC. Encoded protein: CSVEIRLGNRGIGFF. The chain recombines TRBV29-1 with TRBJ2-1; TRBD1 aligns across 7 bases. Germline CDR1 is SQVTM and CDR2 is ANQGSEA. Trimming cost V 2 bases and J 15 bases; bases outside gene matches: 19. This CDR3 is 15 amino acids long.

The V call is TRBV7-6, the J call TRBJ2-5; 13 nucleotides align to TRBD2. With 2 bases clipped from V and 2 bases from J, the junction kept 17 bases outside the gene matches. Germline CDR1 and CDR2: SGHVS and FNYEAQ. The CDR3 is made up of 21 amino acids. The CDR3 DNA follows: TGTGCCAGCAGCTTACCCTTAGCAAGCCAAGTGACTAGCGGGAGGCAAGAGACCCAGTACTTC. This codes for CASSLPLASQVTSGRQETQYF.

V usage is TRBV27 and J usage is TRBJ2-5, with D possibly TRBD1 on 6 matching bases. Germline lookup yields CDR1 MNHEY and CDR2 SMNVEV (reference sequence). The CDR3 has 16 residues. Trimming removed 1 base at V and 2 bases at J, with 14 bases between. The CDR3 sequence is CASSLFNRVRQETQYF. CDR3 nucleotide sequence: TGTGCCAGCAGTTTATTCAACAGGGTAAGACAAGAGACCCAGTACTTC.

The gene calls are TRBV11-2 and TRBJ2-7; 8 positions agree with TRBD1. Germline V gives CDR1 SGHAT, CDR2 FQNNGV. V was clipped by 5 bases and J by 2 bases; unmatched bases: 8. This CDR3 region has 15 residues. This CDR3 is CASSPRTGIPYEQYF. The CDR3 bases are TGTGCCAGCAGCCCCCGGACAGGGATCCCCTACGAGCAGTACTTC.

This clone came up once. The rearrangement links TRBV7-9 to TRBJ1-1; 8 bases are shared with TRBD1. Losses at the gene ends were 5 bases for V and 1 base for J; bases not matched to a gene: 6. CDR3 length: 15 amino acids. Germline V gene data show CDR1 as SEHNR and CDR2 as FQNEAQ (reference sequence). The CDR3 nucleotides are TGTGCCAGCAGCCCTCCGACAGGGGCGAACACTGAAGCTTTCTTT. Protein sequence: CASSPPTGANTEAFF.

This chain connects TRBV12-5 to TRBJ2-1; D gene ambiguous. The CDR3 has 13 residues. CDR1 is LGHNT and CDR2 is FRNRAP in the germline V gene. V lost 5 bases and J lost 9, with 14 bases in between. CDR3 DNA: TGTGCTAGTGGTCTCTACAGTCTCGGTGAGCAGTTCTTC. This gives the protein CASGLYSLGEQFF. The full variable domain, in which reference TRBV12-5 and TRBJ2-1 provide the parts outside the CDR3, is DARVTQTPRHKVTEMGQEVTMRCQPILGHNTVFWYRQTMMQGLELLAYFRNRAPLDDSGMPKDRFSAEMPDATLATLKIQPSEPRDSAVYFCASGLYSLGEQFFGPGTRLTVL.

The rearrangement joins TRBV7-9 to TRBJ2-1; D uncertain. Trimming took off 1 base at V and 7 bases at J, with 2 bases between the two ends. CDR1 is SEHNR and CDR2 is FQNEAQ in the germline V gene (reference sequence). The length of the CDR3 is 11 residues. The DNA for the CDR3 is TGTGCCAGCAGCTTAGTAAATGAGCAGTTCTTC. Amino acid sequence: CASSLVNEQFF. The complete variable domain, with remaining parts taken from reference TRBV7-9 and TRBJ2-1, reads DTGVSQNPRHKITKRGQNVTFRCDPISEHNRLYWYRQTLGQGPEFLTYFQNEAQLEKSRLLSDRFSAERPKGSFSTLEIQRTEQGDSAMYLCASSLVNEQFFGPGTRLTVL.

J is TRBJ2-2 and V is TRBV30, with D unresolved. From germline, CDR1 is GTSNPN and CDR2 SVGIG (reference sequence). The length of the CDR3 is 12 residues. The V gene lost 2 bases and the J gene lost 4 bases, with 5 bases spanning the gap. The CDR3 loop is CAWSFSTGELFF. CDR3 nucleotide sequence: TGTGCCTGGAGTTTTAGCACCGGGGAGCTGTTTTTT.

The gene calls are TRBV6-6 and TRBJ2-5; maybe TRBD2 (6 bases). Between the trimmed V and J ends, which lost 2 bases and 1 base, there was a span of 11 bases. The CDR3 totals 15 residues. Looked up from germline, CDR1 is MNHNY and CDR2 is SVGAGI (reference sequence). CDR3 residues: CASSYRWEAQETQYF. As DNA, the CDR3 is TGTGCCAGCAGTTACCGCTGGGAGGCCCAAGAGACCCAGTACTTC.

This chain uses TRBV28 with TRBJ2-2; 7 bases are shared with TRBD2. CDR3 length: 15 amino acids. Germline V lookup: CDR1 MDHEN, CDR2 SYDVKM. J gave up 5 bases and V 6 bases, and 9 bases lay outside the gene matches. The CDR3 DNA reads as TGTGCCAGCAGCGTGACTAGCATCGGGACCGGGGAGCTGTTTTTT. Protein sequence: CASSVTSIGTGELFF.

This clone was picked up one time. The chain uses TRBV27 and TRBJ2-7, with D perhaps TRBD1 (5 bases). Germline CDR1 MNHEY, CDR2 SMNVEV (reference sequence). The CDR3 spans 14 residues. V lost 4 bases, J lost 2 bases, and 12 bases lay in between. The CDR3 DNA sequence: TGTGCCAGCAGTTGGGGCAGGGAAACCTACGAGCAGTACTTC. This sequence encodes CASSWGRETYEQYF.

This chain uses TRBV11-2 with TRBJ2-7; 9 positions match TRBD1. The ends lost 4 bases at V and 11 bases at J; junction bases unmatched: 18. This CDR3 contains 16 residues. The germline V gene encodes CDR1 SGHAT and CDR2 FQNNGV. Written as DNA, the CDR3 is TGTGCCAGCAGCTCAAAAGCCGGGACAGGGTCCCCGGGGGAGTACTTC. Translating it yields CASSSKAGTGSPGEYF.

The CDR3 spells CAITYIYSSYNEQFF. CDR3 nucleotides: TGTGCCATCACCTACATTTACAGCTCCTACAATGAGCAGTTCTTC. This sequence joins TRBV10-3 and TRBJ2-1; D is unresolved. V was clipped by 7 bases and J by 0 bases, with 13 bases between them. The V gene's germline CDR1 is ENHRY and CDR2 SYGVKD. The CDR3 spans 15 residues.

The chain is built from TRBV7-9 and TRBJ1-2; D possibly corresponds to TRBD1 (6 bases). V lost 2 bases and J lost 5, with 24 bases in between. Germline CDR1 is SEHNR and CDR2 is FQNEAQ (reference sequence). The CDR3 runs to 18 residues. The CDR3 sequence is CASSLRAGAGQTIYGYTF. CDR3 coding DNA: TGTGCCAGCAGCTTAAGGGCGGGGGCCGGACAGACCATTTATGGCTACACCTTC.

DNA of the CDR3: TGTGCCTGGGCACTACTAGCCTACAATGAGCAGTTCTTC. As protein: CAWALLAYNEQFF. The chain is built from TRBV30 and TRBJ2-1, with D tentatively TRBD2 (5 bases). The CDR3 runs 13 residues. The germline CDR1 and CDR2 sequences are GTSNPN and SVGIG (reference sequence). Trimming pared 5 bases from V and 2 bases from J, leaving 10 bases between.

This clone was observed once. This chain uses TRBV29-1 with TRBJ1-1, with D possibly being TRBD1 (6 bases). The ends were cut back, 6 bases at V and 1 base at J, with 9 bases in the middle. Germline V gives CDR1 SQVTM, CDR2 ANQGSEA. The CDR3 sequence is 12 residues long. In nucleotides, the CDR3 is TGCAGCGTCGGGGGGGCGAACACTGAAGCTTTCTTT. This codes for CSVGGANTEAFF.

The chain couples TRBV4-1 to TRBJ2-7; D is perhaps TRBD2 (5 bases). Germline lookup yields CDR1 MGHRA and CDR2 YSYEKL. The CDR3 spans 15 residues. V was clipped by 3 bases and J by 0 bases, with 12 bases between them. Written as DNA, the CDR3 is TGCGCCAGCAGCCATGCAGCGGCTAGCTCCTACGAGCAGTACTTC. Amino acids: CASSHAAASSYEQYF.

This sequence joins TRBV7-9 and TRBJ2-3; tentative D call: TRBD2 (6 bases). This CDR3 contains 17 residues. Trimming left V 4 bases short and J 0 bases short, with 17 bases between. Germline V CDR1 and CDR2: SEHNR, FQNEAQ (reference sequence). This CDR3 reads CASSSTYSGASTDTQYF. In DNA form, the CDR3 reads TGTGCCAGCAGCTCTACCTATAGCGGTGCTAGCACAGATACGCAGTATTTT.

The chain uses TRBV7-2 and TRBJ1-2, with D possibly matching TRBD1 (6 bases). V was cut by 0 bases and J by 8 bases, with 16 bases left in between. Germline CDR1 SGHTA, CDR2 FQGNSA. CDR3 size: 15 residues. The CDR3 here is CASSLAWGGRRGYTF. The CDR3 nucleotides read TGTGCCAGCAGCTTAGCTTGGGGGGGGCGTAGGGGCTACACCTTC.

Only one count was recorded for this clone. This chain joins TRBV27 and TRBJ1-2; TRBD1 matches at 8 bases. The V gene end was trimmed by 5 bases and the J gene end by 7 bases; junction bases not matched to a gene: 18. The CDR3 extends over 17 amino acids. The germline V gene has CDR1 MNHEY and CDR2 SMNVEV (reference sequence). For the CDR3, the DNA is TGTGCCAGCAGTCCCCTTGGCCCGATGACAGGGGCCTTTGGCTACACCTTC. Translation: CASSPLGPMTGAFGYTF.

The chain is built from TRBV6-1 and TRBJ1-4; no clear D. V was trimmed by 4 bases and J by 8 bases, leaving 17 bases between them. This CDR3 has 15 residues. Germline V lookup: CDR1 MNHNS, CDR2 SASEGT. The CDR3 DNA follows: TGTGCCAGCAGTGGACATTGGGGAAGCGGAGAAAAACTGTTTTTT. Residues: CASSGHWGSGEKLFF.

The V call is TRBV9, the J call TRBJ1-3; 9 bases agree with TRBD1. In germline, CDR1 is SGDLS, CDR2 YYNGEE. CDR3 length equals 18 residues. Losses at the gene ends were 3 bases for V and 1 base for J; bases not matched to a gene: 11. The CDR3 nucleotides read TGTGCCAGCAGCGAAAACGCACAGGGGGCGTTGTCTGGAAACACCATATATTTT. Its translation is CASSENAQGALSGNTIYF.